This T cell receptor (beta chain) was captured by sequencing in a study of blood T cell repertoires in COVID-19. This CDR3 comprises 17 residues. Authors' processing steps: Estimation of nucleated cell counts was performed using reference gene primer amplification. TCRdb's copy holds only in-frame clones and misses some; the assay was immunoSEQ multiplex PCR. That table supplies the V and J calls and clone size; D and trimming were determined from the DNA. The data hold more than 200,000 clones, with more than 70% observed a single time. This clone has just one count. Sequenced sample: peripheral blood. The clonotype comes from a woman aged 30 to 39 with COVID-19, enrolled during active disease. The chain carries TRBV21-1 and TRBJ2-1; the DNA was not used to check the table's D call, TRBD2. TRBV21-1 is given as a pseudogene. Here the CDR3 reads CASSKTPLAGGCNEQFF. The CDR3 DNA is TGTGCCAGCAGCAAAACCCCACTAGCGGGAGGATGCAATGAGCAGTTCTTC.